This T cell receptor beta chain was documented in a study of regulatory T cells in long-lasting Graves disease. The CDR3 covers 14 residues. Germline CDR1 is SGHAT and CDR2 is FQNNGV. V was pared by 7 bases and J by 5 bases, with 9 bases of the junction left unmatched. Relying on iRepertoire HTBI primers and Arm-PCR of CDR3 regions, the team built TCR beta libraries. TCRdb used MiXCR to reprocess the multiplex PCR reads, holding one entry per CDR3 protein. The profile shows over 650,000 distinct CDR3 sequences, about 32% of them singletons. Study results and caveats: When disease was persistent, TRBV28, TRBJ1-2 and TRBJ2-5 were the favored segments.

Time point specified: persistent/refractory GD, antithyroid drugs over 5 years with positive TRAb. PBMCs provided the RNA from which the TCR library was made. Patients met American Thyroid Association criteria for Graves' disease. Notes on this clonotype: Its antigen is not identified.

V gene TRBV11-2 combines with J gene TRBJ2-5; 8 bases fit TRBD2. The receptor was derived from a female donor with Graves disease. Sequences were derived from peripheral blood mononuclear cells (PBMCs), sampled when the disease was refractory, from a patient treated with antithyroid drugs. CDR3 coding DNA: TGTGCCAGCACCTCCTTCGGGGGGGTTGAGACCCAGTACTTC. It specifies CASTSFGGVETQYF.